The 11 T cell receptor beta chains in this list originate from one sample, sequenced in a study of T cell responses to AZD1222 COVID-19 vaccine. Repertoires were generated with immunoSEQ multiplex PCR, while TCRdb's copy carries only in-frame clones and drops some. The sample consists of tens of thousands of clones, 85% to 90% of them appearing once. The sequencing used peripheral blood, collected 28 days after the second AZD1222 dose. These receptors came from an adult who received the AZD1222 COVID-19 vaccine.

The V and J genes are TRBV2 and TRBJ1-1, with 10 bases matching TRBD1. CDR3 length: 18 amino acids. V shed 6 bases, J shed 4 bases, and the junction held 17 bases outside the gene matches. Germline V gives CDR1 SNHLY, CDR2 FYNNEI. This chain's CDR3 is CASRDHLGDRGLGTEAFF. CDR3 in DNA: TGTGCCAGCAGGGACCATTTGGGGGACAGGGGCCTCGGCACTGAAGCTTTCTTT. Drawing the rest from reference TRBV2 and TRBJ1-1, the complete variable domain is EPEVTQTPSHQVTQMGQEVILRCVPISNHLYFYWYRQILGQKVEFLVSFYNNEISEKSEIFDDQFSVERPDGSNFTLKIRSTKLEDSAMYFCASRDHLGDRGLGTEAFFGQGTRLTVV.

The CDR3 loop reads CAWSVASGTGSSYEQYV. CDR3 DNA: TGTGCCTGGAGTGTAGCATCGGGGACCGGCAGCTCCTACGAGCAGTACGTC. The chain is built from TRBV30 and TRBJ2-7, with D possibly being TRBD1 or TRBD2 (5 bases each). The CDR3 is made up of 17 amino acids. The V gene's germline CDR1 is GTSNPN and CDR2 SVGIG (reference sequence). The germline V and J ends were trimmed by 0 bases and 0 bases, with 18 bases remaining between them.

The chain combines TRBV27 with TRBJ2-2, with no clear D. V lost 0 bases and J lost 7, with 6 bases in between. This CDR3 is 13 amino acids long. Germline assignment: CDR1 MNHEY and CDR2 SMNVEV (reference sequence). This CDR3 is CASSLSMLGELFF. The CDR3 DNA reads TGTGCCAGCAGTTTATCGATGCTCGGGGAGCTGTTTTTT.

The chain uses TRBV5-4 and TRBJ1-2, with 9 bases that match TRBD1. V was pared by 2 bases and J by 8 bases, with 4 bases of the junction left unmatched. This CDR3 region has 13 residues. The V gene's germline CDR1 is SGHNT and CDR2 YYREEE (reference sequence). CDR3 in amino acids: CASSLDRGGGYTF. CDR3 DNA: TGTGCCAGCAGCTTAGACAGGGGGGGAGGCTACACCTTC.

The CDR3 protein is CASSQSLLGQAGPYNEQFF. The CDR3, as DNA: TGCGCCAGCAGTCAATCGTTGTTGGGACAGGCCGGACCCTACAATGAGCAGTTCTTC. V and J are TRBV23-1 and TRBJ2-1; 8 bases map to TRBD1. TRBV23-1 is an ORF, with its function uncertain. The CDR3 is 19 amino acids. J lost 2 bases, V lost 0 bases, and 12 bases had no gene match.

V and J are TRBV25-1 and TRBJ2-1; weak D call: TRBD1 (5 bases). The V gene lost 5 bases and the J gene lost 4 bases, with 18 bases spanning the gap. Germline V lookup: CDR1 MGHDK, CDR2 SYGVNS. The CDR3 runs to 16 residues. The CDR3 DNA follows: TGTGCCAGCAGTACACCCAGGGTCTCCCCTTACAATGAGCAGTTCTTC. It translates to CASSTPRVSPYNEQFF.

The chain uses TRBV11-2 and TRBJ2-3; tentative D call: TRBD2 (6 bases). V was clipped by 1 base and J by 0 bases, with 8 bases between them. This CDR3 has 15 residues. CDR1 and CDR2 from the germline V gene are SGHAT and FQNNGV. The CDR3 is CASSLGDWSTDTQYF. In DNA form, the CDR3 reads TGTGCCAGCAGCTTAGGGGACTGGAGCACAGATACGCAGTATTTT.

Here the CDR3 DNA reads TGTGCCAGCAGTTTATATGTTAGGGTAGGGAGTTTGTACGAGCAGTACTTC. This gives the protein CASSLYVRVGSLYEQYF. This rearrangement joins TRBV27 to TRBJ2-7, with D possibly TRBD2 on 5 matching bases. The germline CDR1 and CDR2 sequences are MNHEY and SMNVEV (reference sequence). The germline V and J ends were trimmed by 1 base and 4 bases, with 20 bases remaining between them. This CDR3 is built from 17 residues.

V gene TRBV5-1 combines with J gene TRBJ1-2; D remains unclear. This CDR3 is built from 16 residues. The V and J ends lost 4 bases and 3 bases respectively, with 19 bases between them. The V gene's germline CDR1 is SGHRS and CDR2 YFSETQ. The CDR3 DNA reads as TGCGCCAGCAGCCGAAATTTTTTACCGGTTGACTATGGCTACACCTTC. It translates to CASSRNFLPVDYGYTF.

This chain joins TRBV10-3 and TRBJ2-2; D is undetermined. The CDR3 contains 11 residues. Trimming took off 2 bases at V and 7 bases at J, with 2 bases between the two ends. Per germline, CDR1 ENHRY and CDR2 SYGVKD. The CDR3 protein is CAISEVGELFF. The CDR3 nucleotides read TGTGCCATCAGTGAGGTCGGGGAGCTGTTTTTT.

The J gene is TRBJ2-5, the V gene TRBV11-3; TRBD1 matches 10 bases. After removal of 1 base from V and 5 bases from J, the junction contained 7 bases not matched to a gene. This CDR3 region has 16 residues. Germline V CDR1 and CDR2: SGHNT, YENEEA. The CDR3 coding sequence is TGTGCCAGCAGCTTAGTCGCCGGGACAGGGGTGGAGACCCAGTACTTC. This codes for CASSLVAGTGVETQYF.